The clone carrying this T cell receptor (beta chain) was counted many times. As TCR cDNA was made by 5'RACE template switching, a universal primer site and UMIs were added. TCRdb itself ran the 5' RACE reads through MiXCR, one entry per CDR3 protein. The data hold about 12,000 distinct CDR3 sequences, with under 6% observed a single time. The source of the sample is a study of T cells after yellow fever vaccination. Overall study findings and caveats: On re-exposure, the response was weaker but peaked faster, at day 5 versus 15. Almost all vaccine-responding clonotypes escaped detection in sorted memory subsets on day 0. Reappearing after the booster were most of the clones from primary vaccination (around 96% CD4, approximately 85% CD8).

Trimming shortened V by 6 bases and J by 1 base, and 16 bases separated the two germline ends. The CDR3 extends over 16 amino acids. CDR1 is LGHNA and CDR2 is YNFKEQ in the germline V gene. This specimen was PBMCs, either bulk or a sorted T-cell subset (CD4+, CD8+, memory, or dextramer-sorted; not recorded which), taken on the day of the yellow fever booster vaccination. The receptor's source is a man aged 30 to 39 who received the YFV17D yellow fever vaccine. The chain combines TRBV4-2 with TRBJ1-3; D gene unclear. CDR3 in DNA: TGTGCCAGCAGTTGGCTGGACGCTCGATCTGGAAACACCATATATTTT. Translation: CASSWLDARSGNTIYF.